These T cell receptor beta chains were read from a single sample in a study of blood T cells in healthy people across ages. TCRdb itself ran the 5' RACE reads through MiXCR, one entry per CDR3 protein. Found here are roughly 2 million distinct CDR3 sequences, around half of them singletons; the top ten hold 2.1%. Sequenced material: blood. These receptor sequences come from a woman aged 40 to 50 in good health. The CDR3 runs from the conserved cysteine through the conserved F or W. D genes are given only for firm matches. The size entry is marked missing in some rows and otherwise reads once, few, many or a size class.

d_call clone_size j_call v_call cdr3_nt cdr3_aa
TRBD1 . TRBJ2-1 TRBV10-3 TGTGCCATCAGTGAGTCTAGGGACAGGATCTACAATGAGCAGTTCTTC CAISESRDRIYNEQFF
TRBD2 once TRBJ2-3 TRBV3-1 TGTGCCAGCAGCCCCTGTGCGGGGGGGTGCACAGATACGCAGTATTTT CASSPCAGGCTDTQYF
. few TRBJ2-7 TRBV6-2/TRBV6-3 TGTGCCAGCAGTTACACTAGTATCTCCTACGAGCAGTACTTC CASSYTSISYEQYF
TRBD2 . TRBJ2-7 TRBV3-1 TGTGCCAGCAGCCGAGGGGGGACTAGCAACGAGCAGTACTTC CASSRGGTSNEQYF
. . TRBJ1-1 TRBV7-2 TGTGCCAGCAGCTTTGTTTTAGTGGGAAACACTGAAGCTTTCTTT CASSFVLVGNTEAFF
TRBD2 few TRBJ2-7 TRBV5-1 TGCGCCAGCAGCTTGGAGGTCACGGGGGGTTCCGAGCAGTACTTC CASSLEVTGGSEQYF
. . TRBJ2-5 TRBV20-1 TGCAGTGTTAGTGGTCGAGAGACCCAGTACTTC CSVSGRETQYF
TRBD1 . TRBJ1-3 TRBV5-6 TGTGCCAGCAGCTTCCCGGGACAGGGGAGTGGAAACACCATATATTTT CASSFPGQGSGNTIYF
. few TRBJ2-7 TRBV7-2 TGTGCCAGCAGCTTAACAGGTCCCCCTCTCTACGAGCAGTACTTC CASSLTGPPLYEQYF
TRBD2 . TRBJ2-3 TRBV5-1 TGCGCCAGCAGCCTACTAGCGGGGTCTAGCACAGATACGCAGTATTTT CASSLLAGSSTDTQYF
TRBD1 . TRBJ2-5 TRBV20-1 TGCAGTAAGGGGACAGGGAATCTCCAAGAGACCCAGTACTTC CSKGTGNLQETQYF
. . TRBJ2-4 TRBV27 TGTGCCAGCATTGGAGGCAGGGGAGACATTCAGTACTTC CASIGGRGDIQYF
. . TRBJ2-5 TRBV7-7 TGTGCTAGCAGCTTATCCCAAGGACAGTACCAAGAGACCCAGTACTTC CASSLSQGQYQETQYF
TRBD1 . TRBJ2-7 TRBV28 TGTGCCAGCAGTTTAGCACCGGGACAGGGGCTTTACGAGCAGTACTTC CASSLAPGQGLYEQYF
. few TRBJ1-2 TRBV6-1 TGTGCCAGCAGCAAAGCGCGGGGGGTAGACTATGGCTACACCTTC CASSKARGVDYGYTF
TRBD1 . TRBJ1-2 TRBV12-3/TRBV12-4 TGTGCCAGCAGTTGGTTGACAGGGGGGAATGGCTACACCTTC CASSWLTGGNGYTF
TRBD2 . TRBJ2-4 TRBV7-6 TGTGCCAGCAGCTTAGGGGCTAGCGGGGGGGCGGTTAACATTCAGTACTTC CASSLGASGGAVNIQYF
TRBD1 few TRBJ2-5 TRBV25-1 TGTGCCAGCAGTGAGCGCGGACAGGGAGGCCAAGAGACCCAGTACTTC CASSERGQGGQETQYF
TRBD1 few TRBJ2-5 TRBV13 TGTGCCAGCAGCTGGGGAAACAGGGGACAGCTTGAGACCCAGTACTTC CASSWGNRGQLETQYF
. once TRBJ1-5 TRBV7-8 TGTGCCAGCAGCTCATCCGGGGCTAGCAATCAGCCCCAGCATTTT CASSSSGASNQPQHF
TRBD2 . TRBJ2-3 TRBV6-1 TGTGCCAGCAGTGACGTTGTAGGACTAGCGGGGGATCGCACAGATACGCAGTATTTT CASSDVVGLAGDRTDTQYF
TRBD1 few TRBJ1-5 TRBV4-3 TGCGCCAGCAGCCAAGATTCCCAGGGGGCTGGCAATCAGCCCCAGCATTTT CASSQDSQGAGNQPQHF
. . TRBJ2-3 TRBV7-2 TGTGCCAGCAGCTCGGCCGGGACATCGATTCTAGATACGCAGTATTTT CASSSAGTSILDTQYF
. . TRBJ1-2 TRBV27 TGCGCCAGCAGCCTAGGGGGGAATAGGAACTATGGCTACACCTTC CASSLGGNRNYGYTF
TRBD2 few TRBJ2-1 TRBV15 TGTGCCACCAGCACCATACGGGGGGGCAGGAATGAGCAGTTCTTC CATSTIRGGRNEQFF
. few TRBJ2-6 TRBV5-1 TGCGCCAGCAGCTTTGTCGGGTCTCTAGACTCTGGGGCCAACGTCCTGACTTTC CASSFVGSLDSGANVLTF
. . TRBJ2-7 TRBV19 TGTGCCAGTAGTATAGCGACAGGGACTGACTACGAGCAGTACTTC CASSIATGTDYEQYF
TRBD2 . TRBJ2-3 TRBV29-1 TGCAGCGTTGTAACTATTGGGACTAGCGGGGGTGGAAACACAGATACGCAGTATTTT CSVVTIGTSGGGNTDTQYF
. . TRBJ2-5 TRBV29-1 TGCAGCGTTGAGTCCCCTGCTCCCGGACAGCAAGAGACCCAGTACTTC CSVESPAPGQQETQYF
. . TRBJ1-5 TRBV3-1 TGTGCCAGCAGCCAAGATAGGGCAGGGGCCCAGCCCCAGCATTTT CASSQDRAGAQPQHF
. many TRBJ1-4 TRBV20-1 TGCAGTGCTAACCAGGCAACTAATGAAAAACTGTTTTTT CSANQATNEKLFF
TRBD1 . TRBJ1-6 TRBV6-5 TGTGCCAGCAGTTACTCCGGGACAGGGAGTTCACCCCTCCACTTT CASSYSGTGSSPLHF
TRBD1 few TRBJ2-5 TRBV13 TGTGCCAGCAGCTACTACAGGGGGCCAGAGACCCAGTACTTC CASSYYRGPETQYF
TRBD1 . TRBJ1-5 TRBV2 TGTGCCAGCAGCGTGACAGGGGGCGCGTTGAGCAATCAGCCCCAGCATTTT CASSVTGGALSNQPQHF
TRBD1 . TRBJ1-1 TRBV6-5 TGTGCCAGCAGTGGGGGGACAGCGGTTGGCACTGAAGCTTTCTTT CASSGGTAVGTEAFF
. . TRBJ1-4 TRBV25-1 TGTGCCAGCAGCCGGGGGCAGGCCAGTGAAAAACTGTTTTTT CASSRGQASEKLFF
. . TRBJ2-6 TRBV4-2 TGTGCCAGCAGCCAAGTCACGACAGGACGATCTGGGGCCAACGTCCTGACTTTC CASSQVTTGRSGANVLTF
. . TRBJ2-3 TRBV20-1 TGCAGTGCTAGAGCTGGGTTAGCAGATACGCAGTATTTT CSARAGLADTQYF
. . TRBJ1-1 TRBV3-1 TGTGCCAGCAGCCAAGACGGGGGAGGTACTGAAGCTTTCTTT CASSQDGGGTEAFF
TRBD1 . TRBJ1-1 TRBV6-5 TGTGCCAGCAGTCCCAGCAGTGGACAGGGGAACACTGAAGCTTTCTTT CASSPSSGQGNTEAFF
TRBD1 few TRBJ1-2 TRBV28 TGTGCCAGCAGGATGGGACAGTTGAGGATCTCGCGTGGCTACACCTTC CASRMGQLRISRGYTF
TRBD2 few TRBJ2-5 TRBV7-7 TGTGCTACCGGGCCAGCGGGGATAGAAGAGACCCAGTACTTC CATGPAGIEETQYF
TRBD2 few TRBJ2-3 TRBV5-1 TGCGCCAGCAGCTGGGCCCTAACGGGGGGGCCAGATACGCAGTATTTT CASSWALTGGPDTQYF
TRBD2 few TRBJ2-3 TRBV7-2 TGTGCCAGCAGCTTAGCGGGCCCACTAGCGGGGAGTAGTTTCACAGATACGCAGTATTTT CASSLAGPLAGSSFTDTQYF
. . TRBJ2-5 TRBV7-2 TGTGCCAGCAGCTTAGAATTAGATTTCCAAGAGACCCAGTACTTC CASSLELDFQETQYF
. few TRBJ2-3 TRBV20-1 TGCAGTGCTAGAGCCATGCGGGACACGTTCACAGATACGCAGTATTTT CSARAMRDTFTDTQYF
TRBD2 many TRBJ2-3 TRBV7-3 TGTGCCAGCAGCTTACTCGGTTCTAGCGGGGGGGCCCGGAGCACAGATACGCAGTATTTT CASSLLGSSGGARSTDTQYF
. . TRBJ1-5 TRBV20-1 TGCAGTGCTAGAATTATCGGGACGCCCGGGAATCAGCCCCAGCATTTT CSARIIGTPGNQPQHF
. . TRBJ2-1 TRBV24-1 TGTGCCACCGTGCCTCCACAAAGTTACAATGAGCAGTTCTTC CATVPPQSYNEQFF
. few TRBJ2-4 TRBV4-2 TGTGCCAGCAGCCAAGAGCCGAGGGGGGGTAGATACATTCAGTACTTC CASSQEPRGGRYIQYF